A single sample gave rise to the 12 T cell receptor beta chains below, sequenced in a study of radiotherapy plus CTLA-4 blockade in lung cancer. Data came from immunoSEQ multiplex PCR; TCRdb stores just in-frame clones and leaves some out. The top ten hold 2% to 2.5% of the sample, which has approximately 85,000 clones, about 90% seen once. Sequencing used peripheral blood, obtained from a patient treated with radiotherapy plus ipilimumab. These receptors originate from a human donor with non-small cell lung cancer who had a partial response to radiotherapy plus ipilimumab.

The rearrangement joins TRBV7-9 to TRBJ2-3, with D unresolved. The V gene's germline CDR1 is SEHNR and CDR2 FQNEAQ (reference sequence). Between the trimmed V and J ends, which lost 5 bases and 2 bases, there was a span of 8 bases. The CDR3 has 13 amino acids. The CDR3 region is CASSVSTTDTQYF. CDR3 coding DNA: TGTGCCAGCAGCGTAAGCACCACAGATACGCAGTATTTT.

The rearrangement uses TRBV5-1 and TRBJ1-4; D is possibly TRBD1 (5 bases). The CDR3 extends over 16 amino acids. Germline V gene data show CDR1 as SGHRS and CDR2 as YFSETQ. Trimming shortened V by 4 bases and J by 3 bases, and 16 bases separated the two germline ends. In DNA form, the CDR3 reads TGCGCCAGCAGCCTCCCCCGCGGGACCTCTAATGAAAAACTGTTTTTT. Translation gives CASSLPRGTSNEKLFF.

The CDR3 DNA is TGTGCCAGCAGTTCTATGACCGGGGAGCTGTTTTTT. Translated: CASSSMTGELFF. The V and J genes are TRBV28 and TRBJ2-2; D remains ambiguous. The CDR3 spans 12 residues. Germline V CDR1 and CDR2: MDHEN, SYDVKM. Trimming took 4 bases from V and 5 from J, leaving 5 bases between them.

The chain couples TRBV7-9 to TRBJ2-3, with a tentative D call TRBD1 (6 bases). This CDR3 has 15 residues. Germline assignment: CDR1 SEHNR and CDR2 FQNEAQ (reference sequence). Trimming stripped 6 bases from V and 2 bases from J, with 15 bases between. CDR3 loop: CASRTGRLSTDTQYF. Here the CDR3 DNA reads TGTGCCAGCAGAACAGGGCGCCTCTCCACAGATACGCAGTATTTT.

The chain employs TRBV7-8 and TRBJ2-7; TRBD2 agrees at 11 bases. Germline CDR1 reads SGHVS; CDR2 reads FQNEAQ. CDR3 length equals 16 residues. V lost 3 bases to trimming and J lost 2 bases; unmatched junction nucleotides: 6. CDR3 sequence: CASSLELAGGPYEQYV. CDR3 in DNA: TGTGCCAGCAGCTTGGAGCTAGCGGGAGGTCCCTACGAGCAGTACGTC.

V usage is TRBV4-1 and J usage is TRBJ2-3; no clear D. Trimming left V 2 bases short and J 6 bases short, with 15 bases between. CDR3 size: 15 residues. Germline assignment: CDR1 MGHRA and CDR2 YSYEKL. CDR3 in DNA: TGCGCCAGCAGCCAAACTCGAGGAGCGCCCGATACGCAGTATTTT. It encodes CASSQTRGAPDTQYF.

The chain has TRBV7-3 and TRBJ2-1; TRBD2 agrees at 9 bases. The CDR3 covers 15 residues. Germline lookup yields CDR1 SGHTA and CDR2 FQGTGA. Trimming took 5 bases from V and 3 from J; bases not matched to a gene: 5. CDR3: CASSPTSGNYNEQFF. The DNA for the CDR3 is TGTGCCAGCAGCCCGACTAGCGGAAACTACAATGAGCAGTTCTTC.

The chain has TRBV5-1 and TRBJ1-2, with D unclear. CDR1 is SGHRS and CDR2 is YFSETQ in the germline V gene. This CDR3 comprises 13 residues. V lost 0 bases and J lost 4, with 7 bases in between. CDR3 loop: CASSLAVAYGYTF. The CDR3 DNA reads TGCGCCAGCAGCTTGGCCGTGGCCTATGGCTACACCTTC.

The rearrangement links TRBV5-4 to TRBJ2-3; 11 bases are shared with TRBD1. Germline CDR1 SGHNT, CDR2 YYREEE (reference sequence). The CDR3 is 17 residues long. The V and J ends lost 4 bases and 2 bases, in that order; junction bases with no gene match: 9. The CDR3 DNA reads TGTGCCAGCAGCGCCGGGACAGGGGGTTTCGACACAGATACGCAGTATTTT. Protein product: CASSAGTGGFDTDTQYF.

The chain couples TRBV18 to TRBJ2-2, with TRBD2 matching 8 bases. The CDR3 spans 14 residues. V shed 5 bases and J 1 base; nucleotides not matched to a gene: 0. Germline values: CDR1 KGHSH, CDR2 LQKENI. CDR3 DNA: TGTGCCAGCTCAACTAGCGGGAACACCGGGGAGCTGTTTTTT. This codes for CASSTSGNTGELFF.

This rearrangement joins TRBV19 to TRBJ2-7; D might be TRBD1 (6 bases). V was clipped by 7 bases and J by 6 bases, with 16 bases between them. This CDR3 spans 13 amino acids. The germline V gene encodes CDR1 LNHDA and CDR2 SQIVND (reference sequence). CDR3 residues: CASTSLTGSEQYF. The CDR3 nucleotides read TGTGCCAGTACGTCCCTAACAGGGAGCGAGCAGTACTTC.

CDR3 bases: TGTGCCAGCTTATACCGCGGGTCCGCGACCCAGTACTTC. Encoded protein: CASLYRGSATQYF. The chain employs TRBV28 and TRBJ2-5; D possibly corresponds to TRBD2 (5 bases). This CDR3 is built from 13 residues. Germline V CDR1 and CDR2: MDHEN, SYDVKM. V was cut by 8 bases and J by 7 bases, with 17 bases left in between.